The 14 T cell receptor beta chains given below trace back to one sample, sequenced in a study of T cells in Graves' hyperthyroidism and ophthalmopathy. Researchers took RNA transcripts and amplified the TCR beta CDR3 regions from them. First-round RT-PCR of the TCR CDR3 relied on the HTBI primer set. TCRdb redid the calling of the multiplex PCR reads with MiXCR, one entry per CDR3 protein. In the table there are hundreds of thousands of distinct CDR3 sequences, around 24% of which are singletons. The specimen was blood. The receptor source for this set is a woman aged 25 to 45 with Graves' ophthalmopathy.

J is TRBJ2-7 and V is TRBV12-3 or TRBV12-4; a weak D match, TRBD1 (5 bases). V lost 5 bases and J lost 0, with 8 bases in between. This CDR3 is built from 13 residues. The CDR3 reads CASSRRASYEQYF. The CDR3 nucleotides are TGTGCCAGCAGTCGCAGGGCCTCCTACGAGCAGTACTTC.

This clonotype was seen only once. The V gene is TRBV7-8, the J gene TRBJ1-5, with D uncertain. The CDR3 runs to 15 residues. The germline V gene has CDR1 SGHVS and CDR2 FQNEAQ. Trimming stripped 0 bases from V and 6 bases from J, with 12 bases between. CDR3 bases: TGTGCCAGCAGCTTAGCCGGACTAGGGAGTCAGCCCCAGCATTTT. Translating gives CASSLAGLGSQPQHF.

The V call is TRBV7-8, the J call TRBJ1-5, with 10 nucleotides matching TRBD1. From germline, CDR1 is SGHVS and CDR2 FQNEAQ. This CDR3 spans 14 amino acids. V was pared by 6 bases and J by 5 bases, with 4 bases of the junction left unmatched. CDR3 coding DNA: TGTGCCAGCAGAAGGGGGACAGGGGATCAGCCCCAGCATTTT. Amino acid sequence: CASRRGTGDQPQHF.

The V and J genes are TRBV11-2 and TRBJ1-2; perhaps TRBD1 as D (6 bases). The V gene's germline CDR1 is SGHAT and CDR2 FQNNGV. CDR3 length: 16 residues. V shed 4 bases and J shed 2 bases, with 17 bases lying between them. CDR3 coding DNA: TGTGCCAGCAGCTCCCTACCCGACAGGAACAACTATGGCTACACCTTC. Protein product: CASSSLPDRNNYGYTF. Using reference TRBV11-2 and TRBJ1-2 for the parts outside the CDR3, the full variable domain is EAGVAQSPRYKIIEKRQSVAFWCNPISGHATLYWYQQILGQGPKLLIQFQNNGVVDDSQLPKDRFSAERLKGVDSTLKIQPAKLEDSAVYLCASSSLPDRNNYGYTFGSGTRLTVV.

This clonotype came up once. This chain joins TRBV27 and TRBJ1-3; the D gene is possibly TRBD1 (5 bases). Per the germline V gene, CDR1 is MNHEY and CDR2 is SMNVEV (reference sequence). The CDR3 sequence is 15 residues long. V gave up 6 bases and J gave up 1 base, with 13 bases separating them. CDR3 loop: CASSQGRTSGNTIYF. DNA of the CDR3: TGTGCCAGCAGCCAGGGACGGACGTCTGGAAACACCATATATTTT.

The CDR3 is CASSLSVGAKNIQYF. In DNA, the CDR3 is TGTGCCAGCAGCTTATCCGTAGGGGCCAAAAACATTCAGTACTTC. The chain employs TRBV7-8 and TRBJ2-4; D is undetermined. CDR3 length: 15 amino acids. Trimming stripped 2 bases from V and 1 base from J, with 9 bases between. Germline lookup yields CDR1 SGHVS and CDR2 FQNEAQ.

As concerns this clonotype: It may be a read error: a sequence one base away is much more abundant. The chain uses TRBV7-2 and TRBJ2-2, with a possible D match to TRBD2 (5 bases). Per the germline V gene, CDR1 is SGHTA and CDR2 is FQGNSA. The CDR3 sequence is 15 residues long. The CDR3 here is CASSLTLSSTGELLF. In DNA form, the CDR3 reads TGTGCCAGCAGCTTAACCCTATCTAGCACCGGGGAGCTGTTGTTT. The entire variable domain, with the rest obtained from reference TRBV7-2 and TRBJ2-2, is as follows: GAGVSQSPSNKVTEKGKDVELRCDPISGHTALYWYRQSLGQGLEFLIYFQGNSAPDKSGLPSDRFSAERTGGSVSTLTIQRTQQEDSAVYLCASSLTLSSTGELLFGEGSRLTVL.

This clonotype was counted many times. The chain combines TRBV24-1 with TRBJ1-2, with 9 bases that match TRBD1. Trimming cost V 2 bases and J 8 bases; bases outside gene matches: 5. CDR1 and CDR2 (germline): KGHDR, SFDVKD. This CDR3 comprises 14 residues. The CDR3 bases are TGTGCCACCAGTGATTCCTGGACAGGGGACGGCTACACCTTC. The encoded protein is CATSDSWTGDGYTF.

The V call is TRBV28, the J call TRBJ2-7; tentative D call: TRBD1 (7 bases). The CDR3 length is 15 residues. Between the trimmed V and J ends, which lost 7 bases and 2 bases, there was a span of 18 bases. CDR1 is MDHEN and CDR2 is SYDVKM in the germline V gene. The CDR3 loop reads CASTLRRDSPYEQYF. The CDR3 DNA is TGTGCCAGCACCCTACGGCGGGACAGTCCCTACGAGCAGTACTTC.

This clonotype was picked up many times. The chain uses TRBV6-1 and TRBJ1-1; perhaps TRBD1 as D (6 bases). The CDR3 is 16 residues long. V was shortened by 5 bases and J by 1 base, with 17 bases between the two germline ends. Germline values: CDR1 MNHNS, CDR2 SASEGT. This CDR3 is CASSPDRGTRNTEAFF. The CDR3 region has the DNA TGTGCCAGCAGTCCCGATCGGGGGACAAGGAACACTGAAGCTTTCTTT.

This clonotype was recorded a few times. The chain links TRBV30 to TRBJ2-2, with D perhaps matching TRBD2 (7 bases). Germline CDR1 reads GTSNPN; CDR2 reads SVGIG (reference sequence). The V end lost 3 bases, the J end lost 4 bases, and 15 bases lay between the germline ends. This CDR3 region has 15 residues. The CDR3 DNA sequence: TGTGCCTGGAGCCGTGGGGGGGCTACCACCGGGGAGCTGTTTTTT. Protein: CAWSRGGATTGELFF.

This clonotype has ten or more counts. The V gene is TRBV12-3 or TRBV12-4, the J gene TRBJ2-7; D gene unclear. The V end lost 1 base, the J end lost 1 base, and 11 bases lay between the germline ends. The CDR3 is 15 residues long. The CDR3 DNA reads TGTGCCAGCAGTTTAGGTAGGGTATGGTCCTACGAGCAGTACTTC. This sequence encodes CASSLGRVWSYEQYF.

This clonotype was detected many times. The chain uses TRBV7-9 and TRBJ1-1; 9 positions agree with TRBD1. Germline V gives CDR1 SEHNR, CDR2 FQNEAQ (reference sequence). Trimming at V came to 5 bases and at J to 5 bases, leaving 9 bases not matched to a gene. The CDR3 runs to 15 residues. The CDR3 protein is CASSPPGGQGTEAFF. DNA of the CDR3: TGTGCCAGCAGCCCGCCGGGGGGACAGGGAACTGAAGCTTTCTTT.

This clonotype has more than one count but fewer than ten. The J gene is TRBJ1-1, the V gene TRBV6-2 or TRBV6-3; 7 bases fit TRBD1. This CDR3 has 14 residues. V gave up 2 bases and J gave up 5 bases; unmatched junction bases: 5. The germline V gene has CDR1 MNHEY and CDR2 SVGEGT. The CDR3, as DNA: TGTGCCAGCAGTTACACTACAGGGGTTACTGAAGCTTTCTTT. Its translation is CASSYTTGVTEAFF.